This T cell receptor (beta chain) originates from a study of siplizumab effects on memory and regulatory T cells. Notes on the study in general: Poor capture below about 10^-5 frequency left most alloreactive clones unmapped to unstimulated subsets. A naive or memory phenotype could not be assigned to roughly 80-95% of the proliferating CD4+ or CD8+ clones.

In regard to this clone: Its antigen is unknown.

Data came from immunoSEQ multiplex PCR; TCRdb stores just in-frame clones and leaves some out. The sample includes around 83,000 clones, 90% of them seen just once. Sequencing used CD4+ T cells sorted from blood. This TCR was recovered from a human donor in good health.

CDR3 coding DNA: TGTGCCAGCAGCTTAAGCCAGGGGGGGTCAGGGACCCAGTACTTC. Translating it yields CASSLSQGGSGTQYF. The chain combines TRBV7-2 with TRBJ2-5; D tentatively reads TRBD1 or TRBD2 (7 bases each). Germline lookup yields CDR1 SGHTA and CDR2 FQGNSA. With 2 bases removed from V and 7 bases from J, the gap between germline ends came to 17 bases. The CDR3 is 15 amino acids.